This TCR beta chain is drawn from a study of lymphopenia after photon versus proton radiotherapy. General observations from the study: Post-nadir diversity loss with photons came from oligoclonal expansion, particularly CD8+ Temra cells. Proton therapy kept repertoires fairly stable, unlike photons, which gained effector/memory cells.

The repertoire was sequenced with immunoSEQ multiplex PCR; TCRdb's copy has only in-frame clones and lacks some. The table records some 25,000 clones, about nine tenths of them present only once. The germline V and J ends were trimmed by 3 bases and 6 bases, with 17 bases remaining between them. CDR1 and CDR2 from the germline V gene are GTSNPN and SVGIG (reference sequence). The CDR3 covers 14 residues. Turning to this clone: Its target is not known.

This receptor was taken from a woman in her forties or fifties with cholangiocarcinoma. Specimen: peripheral blood, collected from a patient treated with photon-based radiotherapy. V usage is TRBV30 and J usage is TRBJ1-1; D may be TRBD1 (6 bases). Here the CDR3 reads CAWSTLQGRPEAFF. CDR3 DNA: TGTGCCTGGAGCACACTTCAGGGGAGGCCTGAAGCTTTCTTT.